Each of the 18 T cell receptor beta chains below was sequenced from the same sample in a study of T-cell reconstitution after alpha-beta-depleted transplantation in children. Unique molecular identifiers were used in preparing the TCRbeta library. MiXCR, applied by TCRdb to the PCR reads, yields one record per CDR3 protein. This sample has over 550,000 distinct CDR3 sequences, with about 10% found just once. The sample here was PBMCs from the stem cell graft donor, taken from the stem cell graft. The receptors derive from a human donor who donated a stem cell graft to a child with acute myeloid leukemia.

The rearrangement links TRBV7-2 to TRBJ2-1, with a weak D call TRBD2 (5 bases). The CDR3 has 14 residues. The V end lost 5 bases, the J end lost 5 bases, and 13 bases lay between the germline ends. Per the germline V gene, CDR1 is SGHTA and CDR2 is FQGNSA. This chain's CDR3 is CASSREFGNNEQFF. In DNA, the CDR3 is TGTGCCAGCAGCAGAGAGTTCGGGAACAATGAGCAGTTCTTC.

The table lists this clonotype with many counts. V usage is TRBV18 and J usage is TRBJ1-1, with a tentative D call TRBD1 (5 bases). Germline lookup yields CDR1 KGHSH and CDR2 LQKENI. Trimming left V 2 bases short and J 1 base short, with 5 bases between. The CDR3 sequence is 13 residues long. In nucleotides, the CDR3 is TGTGCCAGCTCACCAGGGACGAACACTGAAGCTTTCTTT. Its protein is CASSPGTNTEAFF.

The chain joins TRBV12-3 or TRBV12-4 to TRBJ2-1; 8 nucleotides match TRBD1. The V segment lost 1 base and the J segment 15 bases; nucleotides outside the gene matches: 5. The CDR3 extends over 12 amino acids. DNA of the CDR3: TGTGCCAGCAGTTTAGTTCAGGGGGCTGGGTTCTTC. Translating gives CASSLVQGAGFF.

This clonotype was counted many times. The V and J genes are TRBV29-1 and TRBJ2-3; tentatively, D is TRBD1 (6 bases). Trimming took off 7 bases at V and 10 bases at J, with 15 bases between the two ends. Germline CDR1 is SQVTM and CDR2 is ANQGSEA. The CDR3 runs 11 residues. DNA of the CDR3: TGCAGCGCCCTGACAGGCTCTTCGCAGTATTTT. Translated, it gives CSALTGSSQYF.

This clonotype turned up a few times. The rearrangement links TRBV12-3 or TRBV12-4 to TRBJ1-2; TRBD1 might be the D (6 bases). CDR3 length: 13 amino acids. With 5 bases removed from V and 5 bases from J, the gap between germline ends came to 12 bases. The CDR3 DNA reads as TGTGCCAGCAGTCAGGACAGCCGTTATGGCTACACCTTC. Amino acid sequence: CASSQDSRYGYTF.

This clonotype was seen ten or more times. V usage is TRBV20-1 and J usage is TRBJ2-7; tentatively, D is TRBD2 (6 bases). There are 13 residues in the CDR3. Germline values: CDR1 DFQATT, CDR2 SNEGSKA (reference sequence). The V end was cut by 3 bases, the J end by 2 bases, with 11 bases between. In DNA form, the CDR3 reads TGCAGTGCTAGTCCCGGGGGAACCTACGAGCAGTACTTC. This codes for CSASPGGTYEQYF.

The chain has TRBV27 and TRBJ2-3; D is ambiguous. Germline loops: CDR1 MNHEY, CDR2 SMNVEV (reference sequence). The V gene lost 0 bases and the J gene lost 3 bases, with 7 bases spanning the gap. This CDR3 is built from 14 residues. For the CDR3, the DNA is TGTGCCAGCAGTTTATCGAAAAGAACAGATACGCAGTATTTT. Encoded protein: CASSLSKRTDTQYF.

The CDR3 spells CASSYSLKQNEQFF. The CDR3 DNA is TGTGCCAGCAGTTACTCCCTTAAGCAGAATGAGCAGTTCTTC. The V and J genes are TRBV6-2 or TRBV6-3 and TRBJ2-1, with no clear D. Germline CDR1 MNHEY, CDR2 SVGEGT. V gave up 0 bases and J gave up 7 bases, with 10 bases separating them. The CDR3 spans 14 residues.

This chain joins TRBV20-1 and TRBJ2-7, with a tentative D call TRBD2 (6 bases). The V gene's germline CDR1 is DFQATT and CDR2 SNEGSKA (reference sequence). The V end was cut by 2 bases, the J end by 6 bases, with 14 bases between. The CDR3 contains 13 residues. CDR3 sequence reads: CSARRDAGGEQYF. As DNA, the CDR3 is TGCAGTGCTAGAAGGGACGCCGGGGGCGAGCAGTACTTC.

This clonotype was observed many times. The CDR3 DNA sequence: TGTGCCAGCACCACGTTGGGGCTAGCTGAGGATGAGCAGTTCTTC. Protein: CASTTLGLAEDEQFF. The chain has TRBV6-6 and TRBJ2-1; D could derive from TRBD1 or TRBD2 (5 bases each). This CDR3 is 15 amino acids long. The ends were cut back, 7 bases at V and 8 bases at J, with 21 bases in the middle. CDR1 and CDR2 from the germline V gene are MNHNY and SVGAGI (reference sequence).

The chain has TRBV12-3 or TRBV12-4 and TRBJ2-3; no clear D gene. The CDR3 has 16 amino acids. Trimming took 3 bases from V and 5 from J, leaving 18 bases between them. The CDR3 spells CASSFRALGKGDTQYF. The CDR3 region has the DNA TGTGCCAGCAGTTTTAGGGCGTTGGGTAAGGGAGATACGCAGTATTTT.

This clonotype was seen repeatedly, ten times or more. The J gene is TRBJ2-7, the V gene TRBV12-3 or TRBV12-4, with TRBD2 identical over 10 bases. The CDR3 totals 14 residues. J lost 3 bases, V lost 4 bases, and 3 bases had no gene match. CDR3 sequence reads: CASSSSGSVYEQYF. CDR3 coding DNA: TGTGCCAGCAGTTCTAGCGGGAGCGTCTACGAGCAGTACTTC.

This clonotype occurred a few times. The chain joins TRBV11-2 to TRBJ2-1, with D possibly matching TRBD2 (7 bases). The V gene's germline CDR1 is SGHAT and CDR2 FQNNGV. Trimming shortened V by 5 bases and J by 3 bases, and 17 bases separated the two germline ends. The CDR3 runs 16 residues. CDR3 nucleotides: TGTGCCAGCAGCCTAGGGGGTGGACTAGGCTACAATGAGCAGTTCTTC. Translation: CASSLGGGLGYNEQFF.

This clonotype occurred a few times. The chain combines TRBV28 with TRBJ2-5; a weak D match, TRBD2 (6 bases). Germline CDR1 and CDR2: MDHEN and SYDVKM. The CDR3 consists of 15 residues. V lost 5 bases and J lost 7, with 20 bases in between. CDR3 DNA sequence: TGTGCCAGCAGTAACCCGGGACTCGGGGCCAGGACCCAGTACTTC. It translates to CASSNPGLGARTQYF.

This clonotype was counted a few times. The chain links TRBV12-3 or TRBV12-4 to TRBJ1-2, with D tentatively TRBD1 (6 bases). Trimming shortened V by 1 base and J by 4 bases, and 13 bases separated the two germline ends. CDR3 length: 15 amino acids. As DNA, the CDR3 is TGTGCCAGCAGTTTAGGAGGGACAAGGAGCTATGGCTACACCTTC. This translates into CASSLGGTRSYGYTF.

This clonotype has ten or more counts. This chain uses TRBV7-2 with TRBJ2-2; D is unresolved. Germline lookup yields CDR1 SGHTA and CDR2 FQGNSA. The CDR3 sequence is 14 residues long. V dropped 5 bases and J dropped 10 bases, with 17 bases sitting between them. CDR3 DNA: TGTGCCAGCAGCCCTCAAGTGTGGATAGCGGAGCTGTTTTTT. It is translated as CASSPQVWIAELFF. Combining the CDR3 with reference TRBV7-2 and TRBJ2-2 gives the whole variable domain GAGVSQSPSNKVTEKGKDVELRCDPISGHTALYWYRQSLGQGLEFLIYFQGNSAPDKSGLPSDRFSAERTGGSVSTLTIQRTQQEDSAVYLCASSPQVWIAELFFGEGSRLTVL.

This clonotype was observed at least ten times. This sequence joins TRBV7-9 and TRBJ2-7, with a possible D match to TRBD1 (5 bases). V lost 3 bases, J lost 9 bases, and 18 bases lay in between. The germline CDR1 and CDR2 sequences are SEHNR and FQNEAQ (reference sequence). The CDR3 loop spans 14 amino acids. CDR3 protein: CASSFKDTGSRQYF. In DNA, the CDR3 is TGTGCCAGCAGCTTTAAGGACACTGGGTCCCGGCAGTACTTC.

There are many counts of this clonotype. V gene TRBV30 combines with J gene TRBJ2-1, with D tentatively TRBD1 (5 bases). V was pared by 3 bases and J by 7 bases, with 19 bases between. The CDR3 is made up of 15 amino acids. Germline assignment: CDR1 GTSNPN and CDR2 SVGIG (reference sequence). CDR3 amino acids: CAWREMGLGMNEQFF. As DNA, the CDR3 is TGTGCCTGGAGGGAGATGGGGCTGGGGATGAATGAGCAGTTCTTC.